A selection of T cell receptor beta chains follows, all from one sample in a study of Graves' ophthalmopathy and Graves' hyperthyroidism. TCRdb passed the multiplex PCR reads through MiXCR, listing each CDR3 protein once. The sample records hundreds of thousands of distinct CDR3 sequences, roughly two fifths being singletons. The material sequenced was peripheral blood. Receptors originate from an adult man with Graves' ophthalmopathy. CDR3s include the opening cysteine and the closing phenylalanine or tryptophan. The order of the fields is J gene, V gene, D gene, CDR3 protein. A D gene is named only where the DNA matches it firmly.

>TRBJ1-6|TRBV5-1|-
CASSLGFQRENSPLHF
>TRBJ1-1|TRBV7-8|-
CASRHDRSSGAFF
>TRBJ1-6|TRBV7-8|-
CASSPWTAQKIRALHF
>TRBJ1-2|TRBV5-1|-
CASSFLPEGYYGYTF
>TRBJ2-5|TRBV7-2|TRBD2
CASSLSITGGLFETQYF
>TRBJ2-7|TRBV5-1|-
CASSLNPVAYEQYF
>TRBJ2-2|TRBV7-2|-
CARITGNTGELFF
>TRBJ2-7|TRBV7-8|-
CASSLDAPYYEQYF
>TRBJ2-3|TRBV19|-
CATSPGRWGTDTQYF
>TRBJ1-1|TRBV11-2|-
CASSLGVSTEAFF
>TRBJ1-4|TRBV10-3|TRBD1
CAISEGDREEKLFF
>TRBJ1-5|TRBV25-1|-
CASSYSGEYQPQHF
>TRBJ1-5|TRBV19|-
CASSDQQGMATQHF
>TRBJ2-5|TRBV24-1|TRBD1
CATSEPGQGGKTQYF
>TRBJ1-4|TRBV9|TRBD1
CASGLRDRGEKLFF
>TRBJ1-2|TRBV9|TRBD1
CASNRDRANYGYTF
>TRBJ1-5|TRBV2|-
CASSARLGGGNQPQHF
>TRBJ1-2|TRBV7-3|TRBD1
CASSPGRGPGGTYGYTF
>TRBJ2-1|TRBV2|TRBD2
CATQVGLAGDNEQFF
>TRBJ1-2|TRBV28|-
CASSLTYIYGYTF
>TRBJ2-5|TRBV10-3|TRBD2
CASAPTSWTSVWETQYF
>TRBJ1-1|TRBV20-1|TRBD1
CSAFLPGGTEAFF
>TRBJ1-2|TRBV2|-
CASSVQSRSYGYTF
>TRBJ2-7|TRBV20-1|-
CSARGGRYEQYF
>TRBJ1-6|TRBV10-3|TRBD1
CAISTGGKSPLHF
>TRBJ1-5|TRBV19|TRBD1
CASNNPDRINQPQHF
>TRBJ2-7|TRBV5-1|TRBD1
CASSLAPGQNYEQYF
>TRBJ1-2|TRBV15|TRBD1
CATSRDRGTVYGYTF
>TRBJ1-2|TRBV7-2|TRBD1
CASSFSTGNNYGYTF
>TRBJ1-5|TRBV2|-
CASRADLSNQPQHF
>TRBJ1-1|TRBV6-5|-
CASSYGRTNTEAFF
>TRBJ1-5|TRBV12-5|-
CASGLGNQPQHF
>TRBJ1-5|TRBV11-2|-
CASSLTQGNQPQHF
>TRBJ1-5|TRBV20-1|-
CSARDPTDAGQPQHF
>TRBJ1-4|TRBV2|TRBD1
CASSATGTVQNEKLFF
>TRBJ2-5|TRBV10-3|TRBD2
CASRRLAGGKETQYF
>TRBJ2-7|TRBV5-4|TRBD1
CASSDPGTGDTYEQYF
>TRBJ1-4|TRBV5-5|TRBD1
CASSVPGQGSEKLFF
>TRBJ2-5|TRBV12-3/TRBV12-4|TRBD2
CASSPRTSGTGLEETQYF
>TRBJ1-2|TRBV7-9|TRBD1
CASSPDRWGYTF
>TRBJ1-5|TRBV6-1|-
CASSTRRQSTFSNQPQHF
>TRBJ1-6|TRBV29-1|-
CSVEWVTGSPLHF
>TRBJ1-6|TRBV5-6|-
CASSLWSQSPLHF
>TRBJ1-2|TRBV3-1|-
CASSQDGGEGYTF
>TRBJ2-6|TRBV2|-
CASSEAAGANVLTF
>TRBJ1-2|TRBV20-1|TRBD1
CSASDRQGAGYGYTF
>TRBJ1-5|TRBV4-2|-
CASSRRSGSNQPQHF
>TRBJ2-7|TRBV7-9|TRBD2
CASTMGRGHEQYF
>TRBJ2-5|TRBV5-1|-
CASSLEETQYF
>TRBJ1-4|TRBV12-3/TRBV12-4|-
CASSFRFSASLNTEKLFF
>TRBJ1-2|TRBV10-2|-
CASKGRDLHTF
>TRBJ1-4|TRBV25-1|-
CAWNLGGMSEKLFF
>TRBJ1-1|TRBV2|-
CARQGINEAFF
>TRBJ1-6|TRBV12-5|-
CASGLGRGLVSPLHF
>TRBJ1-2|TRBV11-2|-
CASSLGIGTPTTF
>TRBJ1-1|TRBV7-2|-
CASSQRGDTEAFF
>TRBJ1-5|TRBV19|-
CASSIASGAEQPQHF
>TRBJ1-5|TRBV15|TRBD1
CATSSRGQGARQPQHF
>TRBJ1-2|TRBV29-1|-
CSVDPLNYGYTF